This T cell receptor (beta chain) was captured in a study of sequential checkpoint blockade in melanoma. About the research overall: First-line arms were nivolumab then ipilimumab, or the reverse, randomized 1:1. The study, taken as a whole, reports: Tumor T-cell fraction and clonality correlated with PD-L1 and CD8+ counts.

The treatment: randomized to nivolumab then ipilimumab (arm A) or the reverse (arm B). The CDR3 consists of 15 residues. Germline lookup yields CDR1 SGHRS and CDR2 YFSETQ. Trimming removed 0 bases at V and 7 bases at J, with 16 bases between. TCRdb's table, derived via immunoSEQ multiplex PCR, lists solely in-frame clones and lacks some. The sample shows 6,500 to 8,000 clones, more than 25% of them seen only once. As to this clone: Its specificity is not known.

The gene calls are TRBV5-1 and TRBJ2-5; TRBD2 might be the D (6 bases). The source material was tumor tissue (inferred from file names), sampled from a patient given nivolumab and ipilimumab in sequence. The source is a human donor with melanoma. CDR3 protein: CASSLGAASVGTQYF. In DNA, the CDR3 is TGCGCCAGCAGCTTGGGGGCGGCTAGCGTTGGGACCCAGTACTTC.